Listed below are T cell receptor beta chains from one sample, sequenced in a study of T cell responses to AZD1222 COVID-19 vaccine. The protocol was immunoSEQ multiplex PCR, while the TCRdb copy is restricted to in-frame clones and leaves out a portion. The data contain roughly 97,000 clones, 80% to 90% of them singletons. The sample in question was peripheral blood, obtained on day 0 of AZD1222 vaccination. The receptor source for this set is an adult in good health. Each CDR3 is given with its conserved first and last residue. The D gene is left open where the match is weak.

v_gene	d_gene	j_gene	CDR3nt	CDR3aa
TRBV30	-	TRBJ1-1	TGTGCCTGGAAGGTCTTCACTGAAGCTTTCTTT	CAWKVFTEAFF
TRBV19	-	TRBJ2-5	TGTGCCAGTAGATATAAGGGGTCCCCCGAGACCCAGTACTTC	CASRYKGSPETQYF
TRBV6-5	TRBD1	TRBJ1-5	TGTGCCAGCAGAACGGACAGGGGCAATCAGCCCCAGCATTTT	CASRTDRGNQPQHF
TRBV9	TRBD1	TRBJ1-1	TGTGCCAGCAGCCCCCACAGGGGGAACACTGAAGCTTTCTTT	CASSPHRGNTEAFF
TRBV2	-	TRBJ1-4	TGTGCCAGCACAACTGGGGCACCCTATGAAAAACTGTTTTTT	CASTTGAPYEKLFF
TRBV6-5	-	TRBJ1-1	TGTGCCAGCAGTTACCCTGGGGGCTTTGAAGCTTTCTTT	CASSYPGGFEAFF
TRBV19	-	TRBJ1-5	TGTGCCAGTAGGCGTGGGATACAGGGAGGTCAGCCCCAGCATTTT	CASRRGIQGGQPQHF
TRBV19	-	TRBJ1-2	TGTGCCAGTACCCATCAAGGAAGGGGACCGTCAGGTTCGCCGGACTATGGCTACACCTTC	CASTHQGRGPSGSPDYGYTF
TRBV7-8	-	TRBJ2-7	TGTGCCAGCAGCCTCCCCTCAAAGTACGAGCAGTACTTC	CASSLPSKYEQYF
TRBV5-1	-	TRBJ2-7	TGCGCCAGCAGCTTGGGGGGACCCTCCTACGAGCAGTACTTC	CASSLGGPSYEQYF
TRBV7-2	TRBD1	TRBJ1-5	TGTGCCAGCAGCTTTCGACAGGGGCAGGGACAGCCCCAGCATTTT	CASSFRQGQGQPQHF